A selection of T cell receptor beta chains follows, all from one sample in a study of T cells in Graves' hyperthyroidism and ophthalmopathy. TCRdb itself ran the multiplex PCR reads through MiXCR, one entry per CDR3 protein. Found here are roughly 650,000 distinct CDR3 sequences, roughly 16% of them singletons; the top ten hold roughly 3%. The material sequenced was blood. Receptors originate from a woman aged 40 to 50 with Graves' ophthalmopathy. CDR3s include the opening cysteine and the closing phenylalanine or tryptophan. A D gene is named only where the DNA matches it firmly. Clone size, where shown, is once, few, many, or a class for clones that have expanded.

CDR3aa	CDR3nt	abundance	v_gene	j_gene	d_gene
CASSSGSMQYF	TGTGCCAGCAGCTCCGGGTCGATGCAGTACTTC	.	TRBV7-8	TRBJ2-7	.
CASSPRTGDYGYTF	TGTGCCAGCAGCCCCCGGACAGGGGACTATGGCTACACCTTC	many	TRBV7-2	TRBJ1-2	TRBD1
CASSLLVYEQYF	TGTGCCAGCAGTTTATTAGTCTACGAGCAGTACTTC	.	TRBV28	TRBJ2-7	.
CASTDRDGYTF	TGTGCCAGCACCGACAGGGATGGCTACACCTTC	many	TRBV6-1	TRBJ1-2	TRBD1
CSTGRAHEQYF	TGCAGCACAGGCAGGGCCCACGAGCAGTACTTC	many	TRBV29-1	TRBJ2-7	.
CASSFVAGLAYEQYF	TGTGCCAGCAGCTTTGTTGCGGGACTAGCTTACGAGCAGTACTTC	many	TRBV11-2	TRBJ2-7	TRBD2
CASRHADRGLAGAYNEQFF	TGTGCCAGCAGGCATGCCGACAGGGGACTAGCGGGAGCTTACAATGAGCAGTTCTTC	many	TRBV6-1	TRBJ2-1	TRBD2
CASSLNREVYGYTF	TGCGCCAGCAGCTTGAACAGGGAGGTCTATGGCTACACCTTC	few	TRBV5-1	TRBJ1-2	.
CASSPLGREQYF	TGTGCCAGCTCACCCTTAGGACGAGAGCAGTACTTC	few	TRBV18	TRBJ2-7	.
CASSEWTSGSYNEQFF	TGTGCCAGCAGTGAATGGACTAGCGGCTCCTACAATGAGCAGTTCTTC	.	TRBV2	TRBJ2-1	TRBD2
CASIVLSGQGVGTDTQYF	TGTGCCAGCATTGTGCTATCGGGACAGGGTGTGGGCACAGATACGCAGTATTTT	.	TRBV6-4	TRBJ2-3	TRBD1
CASIRQGGQPQHF	TGTGCCAGCATCCGACAAGGGGGTCAGCCCCAGCATTTT	.	TRBV28	TRBJ1-5	.
CATSETGSANTGELFF	TGTGCCACCAGTGAAACAGGGTCGGCGAACACCGGGGAGCTGTTTTTT	.	TRBV24-1	TRBJ2-2	.
CASSMSPGNTGELFF	TGTGCCAGTAGTATGTCCCCAGGTAACACCGGGGAGCTGTTTTTT	.	TRBV19	TRBJ2-2	.
CASSLEGHLSGNTIYF	TGTGCCAGCAGCTTGGAAGGACACCTCTCTGGAAACACCATATATTTT	.	TRBV5-8	TRBJ1-3	.
CASSGRDLAYEQYF	TGCGCCAGCAGCGGCCGGGACTTAGCCTACGAGCAGTACTTC	.	TRBV5-1	TRBJ2-7	.
CASSGPREAQYF	TGTGCCAGCAGTGGACCCCGCGAGGCCCAGTACTTC	many	TRBV2	TRBJ2-5	.
CSARIAGALNTEAFF	TGCAGTGCTAGGATAGCAGGGGCTTTGAACACTGAAGCTTTCTTT	.	TRBV20-1	TRBJ1-1	.